Listed below are T cell receptor beta chains from one sample, sequenced in a study of T-cell memory formation after mild COVID-19. TCRdb ran MiXCR on the 5' RACE reads and lists one entry per CDR3 protein. Of 250,000 or so distinct CDR3 sequences in the sample, about a sixth are singletons; the top ten hold 20% to 25%. Input material: PBMCs or a T cell subset sorted from them (not recorded which). Receptors originate from a man between 18 and 35 years old who had mild COVID-19 (a few samples of this study predate the infection). Cell type and time point are not known. The CDR3 runs from the conserved cysteine through the conserved F or W. A D gene is named only where the DNA matches it firmly. For some rows the clone size is stated as once, few or many, or as a class when expanded; others skip it.

V: TRBV12-3/TRBV12-4; D: TRBD2; J: TRBJ2-5; size: .; DNA: TGTGCCAGCAGGCTCCTAGCGGGGGCTCAAGAGACCCAGTACTTC; CDR3: CASRLLAGAQETQYF
V: TRBV20-1; D: TRBD1; J: TRBJ2-1; size: .; DNA: TGCAGTGCTCAACAGGGGCATTTCGAAAATGAGCAGTTCTTC; CDR3: CSAQQGHFENEQFF
V: TRBV7-2; D: TRBD1; J: TRBJ1-2; size: few; DNA: TGTGCCAGCAGCCCCGGGACAGGACAGAACTATGGCTACACCTTC; CDR3: CASSPGTGQNYGYTF
V: TRBV7-3; D: .; J: TRBJ2-5; size: few; DNA: TGTGCCAGCAGCTTAAACGCCCAAGAGACCCAGTACTTC; CDR3: CASSLNAQETQYF
V: TRBV19; D: .; J: TRBJ2-1; size: .; DNA: TGTGCCAGTAGTATGACACTAAACAATGAGCAGTTCTTC; CDR3: CASSMTLNNEQFF
V: TRBV5-1; D: .; J: TRBJ2-1; size: many; DNA: TGTGCCAGCAGCTTAGGTGGGGTAAATGAGCAGTTCTTC; CDR3: CASSLGGVNEQFF
V: TRBV5-1; D: TRBD2; J: TRBJ2-7; size: .; DNA: TGCGCCAGCAGCTCGGCAGCGGGGACTAGCGGGCGTTACTCCTACGAGCAGTACTTC; CDR3: CASSSAAGTSGRYSYEQYF
V: TRBV29-1; D: .; J: TRBJ2-1; size: few; DNA: TGCAGCGGCCGGGCGGCCTACAATGAGCAGTTCTTC; CDR3: CSGRAAYNEQFF
V: TRBV28; D: TRBD1; J: TRBJ2-2; size: .; DNA: TGTGCCAGCAGTCTCCGGGACAGCAACACCGGGGAGCTGTTTTTT; CDR3: CASSLRDSNTGELFF
V: TRBV7-2; D: TRBD1; J: TRBJ2-3; size: few; DNA: TGTGCCGGGGGACAGGGACCAGATACGCAGTATTTT; CDR3: CAGGQGPDTQYF
V: TRBV4-3; D: .; J: TRBJ2-1; size: .; DNA: TGCGCCAGCAGCCAAGACTGGGGGCTATCGTACAATGAGCAGTTCTTC; CDR3: CASSQDWGLSYNEQFF
V: TRBV6-6; D: TRBD2; J: TRBJ2-1; size: few; DNA: TGTGCCAGCAGTTACCCAACCGCTAGCGGGGGTAACAATGAGCAGTTCTTC; CDR3: CASSYPTASGGNNEQFF
V: TRBV4-3; D: TRBD1; J: TRBJ1-2; size: .; DNA: TGCGCCAGCAGCCAAGTCTTAGGGGGCCACTATGGCTACACCTTC; CDR3: CASSQVLGGHYGYTF
V: TRBV11-2; D: .; J: TRBJ2-2; size: few; DNA: TGTGCCAGCAGCTTTTCTGAGACCGGGGAGCTGTTTTTT; CDR3: CASSFSETGELFF
V: TRBV7-2; D: TRBD2; J: TRBJ2-1; size: few; DNA: TGTGCCAGCAGCTTCCTTCGGGGGGACTACAATGAGCAGTTCTTC; CDR3: CASSFLRGDYNEQFF
V: TRBV20-1; D: .; J: TRBJ2-6; size: few; DNA: TGCAGTGCTAGAGGGCAGCGCTTAGACTCTGGGGCCAACGTCCTGACTTTC; CDR3: CSARGQRLDSGANVLTF
V: TRBV20-1; D: .; J: TRBJ2-3; size: many; DNA: TGCAGTGACCGGGACCCAAACACAGATACGCAGTATTTT; CDR3: CSDRDPNTDTQYF
V: TRBV28; D: .; J: TRBJ1-2; size: .; DNA: TGTGCCAGCCATGGAGGGTCAGGCTACACCTTC; CDR3: CASHGGSGYTF
V: TRBV7-3; D: .; J: TRBJ2-5; size: few; DNA: TGTGCCAGCAGCCCGTCGGGAGGCGGGGGCACCCAGTACTTC; CDR3: CASSPSGGGGTQYF
V: TRBV6-2/TRBV6-3; D: TRBD1; J: TRBJ2-1; size: .; DNA: TGTGCCAGCAGTTACCGTCAGGGACAGGCTTACAATGAGCAGTTCTTC; CDR3: CASSYRQGQAYNEQFF
V: TRBV5-1; D: TRBD2; J: TRBJ2-3; size: few; DNA: TGCGCCAGCAGCTTCTCGGGGGGTCTAGATACGCAGTATTTT; CDR3: CASSFSGGLDTQYF
V: TRBV20-1; D: .; J: TRBJ1-5; size: .; DNA: TGCAGTGCCAGCGACAGTTTTGCCCAGCATTTT; CDR3: CSASDSFAQHF
V: TRBV5-1; D: .; J: TRBJ2-5; size: few; DNA: TGCGCCAGCAGTCTTCCCGGGGCTGGAGAGACCCAGTACTTC; CDR3: CASSLPGAGETQYF
V: TRBV12-3/TRBV12-4; D: .; J: TRBJ2-2; size: .; DNA: TGTGCCAGCAGTCCGGTTGTCGGGGAGCTGTTTTTT; CDR3: CASSPVVGELFF
V: TRBV5-8; D: .; J: TRBJ1-5; size: .; DNA: TGTGCCAGCAGCACATTTCAGGGTCAGCCCCAGCATTTT; CDR3: CASSTFQGQPQHF
V: TRBV5-1; D: TRBD1; J: TRBJ2-7; size: .; DNA: TGCGCCAGCAGCTTTCGACAGGGAACCTACGAGCAGTACTTC; CDR3: CASSFRQGTYEQYF
V: TRBV4-3; D: .; J: TRBJ1-1; size: .; DNA: TGCGCCAGCAGCCAAGAACTGGACAACGGGGCTTTCTTT; CDR3: CASSQELDNGAFF
V: TRBV10-3; D: TRBD2; J: TRBJ2-3; size: many; DNA: TGTGCCACGCTCCCTAGCGGGGGGAACACAGATACGCAGTATTTT; CDR3: CATLPSGGNTDTQYF